This TCR beta chain was sequenced for a study of response to subunit inactivated influenza vaccine. Points from the study as a whole: Authors suggested seasonal influenza vaccinations each recruit few new T cells.

TCRdb processed the RT-PCR reads anew with MiXCR; each CDR3 protein has one entry. The sample lists roughly 190,000 distinct CDR3 sequences, about 12% occurring once. The CDR3 sequence is 13 residues long. V trimming: 6 bases; J trimming: 6 bases; junction bases outside the gene matches: 2. Germline CDR1 MNHNY, CDR2 SVGAGI (reference sequence). Note on this clonotype: Its antigen is currently unknown.

The same sample was also used in a study of T cells expressing NK-cell markers. That report notes: Researchers built TCR beta cDNA using 5'RACE template switching with UMIs. Just one sequenced donor of eight was HCMV-seronegative, while seven were seropositive.

The gene calls are TRBV6-6 and TRBJ1-6; TRBD1 aligns across 7 bases. This TCR came from a man in his forties or fifties who received an inactivated influenza vaccine. Here the sequenced sample was CD8+ T cells sorted from PBMCs, taken 11 to 12 days after vaccination. The CDR3 nucleotides read TGTGCCAGCAGGGACAGGCGTAATTCACCCCTCCACTTT. Translated, it gives CASRDRRNSPLHF.